This record concerns one TCR beta chain sequence. Germline V gene data show CDR1 as SGHTA and CDR2 as FQGNSA. V lost 3 bases, J lost 4 bases, and 12 bases stayed unmatched. This CDR3 has 18 residues. This sample stems from a study of blood T cell repertoires in COVID-19. Study-wide context: Some COVID-19 samples were acute and others convalescent; all came from the United States, Italy and Spain. PBMCs, B-cell-depleted T cells, or T cells were the source of the cDNA or gDNA that made up the material.

Study processing details: Amplification of reference gene primers was used by the study to estimate nucleated cell counts. Assay used: immunoSEQ multiplex PCR; TCRdb lists only in-frame clones, some missing. V and J calls and clone size follow that table, whereas D and trimming were derived from the DNA. The table records tens of thousands of clones, roughly 85% of them present only once. The sample comprised peripheral blood. The receptor's source is a human donor in a cohort sampled during active COVID-19. This chain joins TRBV7-2 and TRBJ2-5; 12 positions agree with TRBD2. The CDR3 loop is CASSFSTLAGGGGETQYF. CDR3 sequence (DNA): TGTGCCAGCAGCTTCTCAACTCTAGCGGGAGGGGGAGGAGAGACCCAGTACTTC.